The 6 T cell receptor beta chains given below trace back to one sample, sequenced in a study of CD8+CD57+ T cells in acquired aplastic anemia. Profiling that covered TCR beta VDJ and CDR3 relied on genomic DNA as its template. MiXCR was run by TCRdb on the reads, yielding one entry per CDR3 protein. The table includes approximately 170,000 distinct CDR3 sequences, about 45% detected once. Sequenced patients had shown CD8+CD57+ cell expansion by flow cytometry. Specimen: sorted CD4+, CD8+, or CD8+CD57+ T cells (not recorded which) from PBMCs. The receptors originated from a human donor with aplastic anemia.

This chain links TRBV20-1 with TRBJ1-4, with 9 nucleotides matching TRBD1. Trimming cost V 6 bases and J 8 bases; bases outside gene matches: 10. The CDR3 is made up of 14 amino acids. Germline V gives CDR1 DFQATT, CDR2 SNEGSKA (reference sequence). The CDR3 reads CSARPGQGGEKLFF. CDR3 DNA sequence: TGCAGTGCGAGACCGGGACAGGGAGGAGAAAAACTGTTTTTT.

This clonotype was detected a few times. The chain uses TRBV6-1 and TRBJ1-1; 7 bases are shared with TRBD1. CDR3 length: 15 residues. With 6 bases clipped from V and 1 base from J, the junction kept 8 bases outside the gene matches. Germline V lookup: CDR1 MNHNS, CDR2 SASEGT. The CDR3 sequence: CASSSRTGWNTEAFF. CDR3 nucleotides: TGTGCCAGCAGCTCCCGGACAGGATGGAACACTGAAGCTTTCTTT.

This clonotype was detected ten times or more. The chain uses TRBV7-2 and TRBJ2-5; no clear D gene. There are 16 residues in the CDR3. CDR1 is SGHTA, CDR2 FQGNSA, per germline. Trimming left V 1 base short and J 5 bases short, with 17 bases between. CDR3 in DNA: TGTGCCAGCAGCTTAGTTTCAACACCTCGGTCGGAGACCCAGTACTTC. Its protein product is CASSLVSTPRSETQYF.

The chain links TRBV10-3 to TRBJ2-7; D could derive from TRBD1 or TRBD2 (5 bases each). The CDR3 is 15 amino acids. Trimming left V 3 bases short and J 0 bases short, with 12 bases between. Germline V gene lookup returns CDR1 ENHRY and CDR2 SYGVKD. DNA for the CDR3: TGTGCCATCAGTGAAAAGGGACGGAGCTCCTACGAGCAGTACTTC. It codes for CAISEKGRSSYEQYF.

This clonotype has only a few counts. The J gene is TRBJ2-2, the V gene TRBV3-1; a possible D gene is TRBD1 (6 bases). Germline CDR1 is LGHDT and CDR2 is YNNKEL (reference sequence). Between the trimmed V and J ends, which lost 0 bases and 8 bases, there was a span of 10 bases. The CDR3 has 14 residues. DNA of the CDR3: TGTGCCAGCAGCCAAGACAGGGGAATGGGGGAGCTGTTTTTT. As protein: CASSQDRGMGELFF.

This sequence joins TRBV7-8 and TRBJ2-7; D gene uncertain. Germline V gene lookup returns CDR1 SGHVS and CDR2 FQNEAQ. V was pared by 5 bases and J by 0 bases, with 17 bases between. This CDR3 region has 16 residues. For the CDR3, the DNA is TGTGCCAGCAGCCCCTTACCCGCCCTGAGCTCCTACGAGCAGTACTTC. This translates into CASSPLPALSSYEQYF.